Described below is a single T cell receptor beta chain sequence and its context. This sample was taken from a study of blood T cell repertoires in COVID-19. The overall study: Sites across the United States, Italy and Spain contributed samples from acute and convalescent COVID-19.

Participants' own reports of clinical history determined their cohort assignment. Each recovered donor of Cohort 3 presented with two negative PCRs, clearance, or symptom resolution. The germline V and J ends were trimmed by 7 bases and 0 bases, with 15 bases remaining between them. The CDR3 has 15 residues. From germline, CDR1 is SEHNR and CDR2 FQNEAQ (reference sequence). How the authors handled the data: Estimation of nucleated cell counts was performed using reference gene primer amplification. Profiled with immunoSEQ multiplex PCR; TCRdb holds only in-frame clones, not every one. That table is the source of V, J and clone size, and D and trimming were worked out from the DNA. The table has approximately 300,000 clones, 89% seen once.

The gene calls are TRBV7-9 and TRBJ1-2, with D tentatively TRBD1 (5 bases). This TCR came from a man in his sixties who had recovered from COVID-19. Sequenced: PBMCs or T cells enriched from blood (not recorded which). The CDR3 coding sequence is TGTGCCAGCACTGCTAGTAGGGGAACTAACTATGGCTACACCTTC. This encodes CASTASRGTNYGYTF.